This TCR beta chain was found in a study of cytomegalovirus exposure and HLA in healthy donors. About this clone: Its antigen is not known.

The germline CDR1 and CDR2 sequences are SGHRS and YFSETQ. The CDR3 is 14 amino acids. Trimming removed 1 base from V and 0 bases from J, with 7 bases in between. Primers included in the PCR were 60 Vbeta and 13 Jbeta primers. Sequencing was performed with immunoSEQ multiplex PCR; in TCRdb, only in-frame clones are kept and a portion is missing. The profile shows more than 95,000 clones, 80% to 85% of them singletons. Findings and limits, study-wide: Later analysis suggested most CMV-associated TCR beta chains were HLA-restricted. Indistinguishable V segments such as TRBV6-2 and TRBV6-3 were excluded.

V gene TRBV5-1 combines with J gene TRBJ1-2; D gene ambiguous. The specimen was PBMCs. The source of this sequence is a woman aged 30 to 39 in good health and CMV-seronegative. The CDR3 DNA sequence: TGCGCCAGCAGCTTGAGTCAGGCTAACTATGGCTACACCTTC. Its translation is CASSLSQANYGYTF. Full variable domain (rest looked up from reference TRBV5-1 and TRBJ1-2): KAGVTQTPRYLIKTRGQQVTLSCSPISGHRSVSWYQQTPGQGLQFLFEYFSETQRNKGNFPGRFSGRQFSNSRSEMNVSTLELGDSALYLCASSLSQANYGYTFGSGTRLTVV.